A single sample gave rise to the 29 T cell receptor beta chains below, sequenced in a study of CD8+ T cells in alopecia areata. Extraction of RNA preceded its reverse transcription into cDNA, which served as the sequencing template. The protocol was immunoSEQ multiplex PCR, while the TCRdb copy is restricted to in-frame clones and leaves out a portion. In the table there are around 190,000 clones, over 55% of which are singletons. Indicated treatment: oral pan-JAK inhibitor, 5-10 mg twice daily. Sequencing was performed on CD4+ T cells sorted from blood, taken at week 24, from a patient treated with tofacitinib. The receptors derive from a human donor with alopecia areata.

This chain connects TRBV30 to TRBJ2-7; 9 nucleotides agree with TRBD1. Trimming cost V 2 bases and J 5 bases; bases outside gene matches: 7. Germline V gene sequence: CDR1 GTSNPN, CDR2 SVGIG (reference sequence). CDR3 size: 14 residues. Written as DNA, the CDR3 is TGTGCCTGGAGTTTTAGGGGGACAGGGCACGAGCAGTACTTC. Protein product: CAWSFRGTGHEQYF. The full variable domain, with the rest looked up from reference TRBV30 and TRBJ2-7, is SQTIHQWPATLVQPVGSPLSLECTVEGTSNPNLYWYRQAAGRGLQLLFYSVGIGQISSEVPQNLSASRPQDRQFILSSKKLLLSDSGFYLCAWSFRGTGHEQYFGPGTRLTVT.

The CDR3 sequence is CASTIQLAGGYNEQFF. The CDR3 coding sequence is TGCGCCAGCACCATACAACTAGCGGGGGGATACAATGAGCAGTTCTTC. The chain joins TRBV5-1 to TRBJ2-1; 12 bases are a match to TRBD2. Germline V lookup: CDR1 SGHRS, CDR2 YFSETQ. The V segment lost 6 bases and the J segment 4 bases; nucleotides outside the gene matches: 8. The CDR3 spans 16 residues.

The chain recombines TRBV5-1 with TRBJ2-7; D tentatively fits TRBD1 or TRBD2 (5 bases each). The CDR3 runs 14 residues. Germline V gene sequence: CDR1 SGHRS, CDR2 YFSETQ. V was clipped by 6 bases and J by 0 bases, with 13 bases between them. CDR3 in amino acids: CASTGDRHSYEQYF. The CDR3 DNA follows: TGCGCCAGCACTGGGGACCGCCACTCCTACGAGCAGTACTTC.

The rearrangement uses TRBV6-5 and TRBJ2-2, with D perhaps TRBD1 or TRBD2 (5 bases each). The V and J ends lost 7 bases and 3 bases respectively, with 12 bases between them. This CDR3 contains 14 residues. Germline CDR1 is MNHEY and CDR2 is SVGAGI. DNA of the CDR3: TGTGCCAGCACTAGGGACGGCGACACCGGGGAGCTGTTTTTT. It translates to CASTRDGDTGELFF.

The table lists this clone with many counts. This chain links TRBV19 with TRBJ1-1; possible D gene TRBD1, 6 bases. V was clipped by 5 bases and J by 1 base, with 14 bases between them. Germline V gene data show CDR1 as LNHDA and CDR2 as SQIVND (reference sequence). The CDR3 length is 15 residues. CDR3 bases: TGTGCCAGTAGTGGGCAGGGGCTTTCGAACACTGAAGCTTTCTTT. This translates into CASSGQGLSNTEAFF.

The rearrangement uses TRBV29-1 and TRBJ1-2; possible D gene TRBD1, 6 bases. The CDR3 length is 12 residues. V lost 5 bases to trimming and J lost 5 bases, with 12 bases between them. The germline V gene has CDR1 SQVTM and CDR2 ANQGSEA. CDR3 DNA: TGCAGCGTTTTCCAGGGGTCGTATGGCTACACCTTC. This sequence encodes CSVFQGSYGYTF.

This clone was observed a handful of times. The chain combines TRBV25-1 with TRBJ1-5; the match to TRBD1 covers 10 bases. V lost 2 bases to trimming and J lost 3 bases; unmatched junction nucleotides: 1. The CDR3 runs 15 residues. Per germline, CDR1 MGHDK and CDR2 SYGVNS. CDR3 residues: CASSEGTGVNQPQHF. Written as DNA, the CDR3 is TGTGCCAGCAGTGAAGGGACAGGGGTCAATCAGCCCCAGCATTTT.

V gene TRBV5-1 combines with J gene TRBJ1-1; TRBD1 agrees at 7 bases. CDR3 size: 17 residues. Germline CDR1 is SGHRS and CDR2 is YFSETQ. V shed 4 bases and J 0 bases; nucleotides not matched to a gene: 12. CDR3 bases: TGCGCCAGCAGCCCGGGATGGGACAGTCTCATGAACACTGAAGCTTTCTTT. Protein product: CASSPGWDSLMNTEAFF. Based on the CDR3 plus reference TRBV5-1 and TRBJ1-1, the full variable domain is KAGVTQTPRYLIKTRGQQVTLSCSPISGHRSVSWYQQTPGQGLQFLFEYFSETQRNKGNFPGRFSGRQFSNSRSEMNVSTLELGDSALYLCASSPGWDSLMNTEAFFGQGTRLTVV.

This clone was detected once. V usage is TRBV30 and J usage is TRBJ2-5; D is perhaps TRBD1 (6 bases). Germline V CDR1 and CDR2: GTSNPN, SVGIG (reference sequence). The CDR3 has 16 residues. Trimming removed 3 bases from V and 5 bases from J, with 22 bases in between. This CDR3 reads CAWSRTTGFWGETQYF. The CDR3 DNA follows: TGTGCCTGGAGCCGAACCACAGGGTTTTGGGGGGAGACCCAGTACTTC.

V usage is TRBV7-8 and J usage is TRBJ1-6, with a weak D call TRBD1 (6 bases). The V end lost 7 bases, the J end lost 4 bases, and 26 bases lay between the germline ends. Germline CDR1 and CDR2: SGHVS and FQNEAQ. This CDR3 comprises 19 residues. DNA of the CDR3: TGTGCCAGCACCCCCCTAGGGATCACGGGGGGCAGATATAATTCACCCCTCCACTTT. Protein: CASTPLGITGGRYNSPLHF.

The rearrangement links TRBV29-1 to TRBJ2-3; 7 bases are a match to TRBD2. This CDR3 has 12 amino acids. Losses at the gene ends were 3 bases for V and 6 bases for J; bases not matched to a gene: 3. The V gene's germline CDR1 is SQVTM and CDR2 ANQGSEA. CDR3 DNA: TGCAGCGTTGATGTCGGGGGGGATACGCAGTATTTT. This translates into CSVDVGGDTQYF.

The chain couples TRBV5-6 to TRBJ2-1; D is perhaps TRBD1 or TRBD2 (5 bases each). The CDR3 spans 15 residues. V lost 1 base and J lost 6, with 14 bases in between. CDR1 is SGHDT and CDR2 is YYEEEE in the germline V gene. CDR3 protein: CASSLTGDVSNEQFF. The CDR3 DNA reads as TGTGCCAGCAGCTTGACCGGGGACGTATCCAATGAGCAGTTCTTC.

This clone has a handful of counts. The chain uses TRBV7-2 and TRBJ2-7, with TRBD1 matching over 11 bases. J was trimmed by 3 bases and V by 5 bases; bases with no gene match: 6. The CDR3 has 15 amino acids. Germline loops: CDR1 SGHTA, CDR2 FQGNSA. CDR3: CASSLFGTGGYEQYF. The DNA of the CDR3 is TGTGCCAGCAGCCTCTTTGGGACAGGGGGCTACGAGCAGTACTTC.

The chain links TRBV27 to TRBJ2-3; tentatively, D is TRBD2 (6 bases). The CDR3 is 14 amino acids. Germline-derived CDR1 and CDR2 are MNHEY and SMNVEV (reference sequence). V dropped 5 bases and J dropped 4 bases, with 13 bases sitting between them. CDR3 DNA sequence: TGTGCCAGCAGTGCGGGGCGGCGGCCAGATACGCAGTATTTT. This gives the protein CASSAGRRPDTQYF.

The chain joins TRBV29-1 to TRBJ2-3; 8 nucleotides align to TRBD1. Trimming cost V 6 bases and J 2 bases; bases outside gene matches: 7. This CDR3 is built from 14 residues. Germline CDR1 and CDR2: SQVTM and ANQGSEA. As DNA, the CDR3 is TGCAGCGTGGGGACAGGCCCATCCACAGATACGCAGTATTTT. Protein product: CSVGTGPSTDTQYF.

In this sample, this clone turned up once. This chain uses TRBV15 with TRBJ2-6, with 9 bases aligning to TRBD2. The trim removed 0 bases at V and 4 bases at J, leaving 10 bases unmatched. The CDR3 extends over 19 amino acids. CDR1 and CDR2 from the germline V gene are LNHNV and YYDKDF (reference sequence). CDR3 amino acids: CATSRDRIAGAVGANVLTF. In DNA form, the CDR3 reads TGTGCCACCAGCAGAGATCGGATAGCGGGGGCCGTAGGGGCCAACGTCCTGACTTTC.

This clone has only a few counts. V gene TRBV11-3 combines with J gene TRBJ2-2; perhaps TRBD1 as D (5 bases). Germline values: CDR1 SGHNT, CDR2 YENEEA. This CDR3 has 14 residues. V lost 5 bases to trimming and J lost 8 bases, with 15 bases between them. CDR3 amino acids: CASSPLGSGGELFF. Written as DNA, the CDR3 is TGTGCCAGCAGCCCCCTGGGGTCAGGGGGGGAGCTGTTTTTT.

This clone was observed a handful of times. CDR3 protein: CASSRRADSYNEQFF. DNA for the CDR3: TGTGCCAGCAGCCGCCGGGCGGACTCCTACAATGAGCAGTTCTTC. The chain joins TRBV11-3 to TRBJ2-1, with unresolved D. The germline CDR1 and CDR2 sequences are SGHNT and YENEEA. The CDR3 totals 15 residues. Trimming took 5 bases from V and 0 from J, leaving 11 bases between them.

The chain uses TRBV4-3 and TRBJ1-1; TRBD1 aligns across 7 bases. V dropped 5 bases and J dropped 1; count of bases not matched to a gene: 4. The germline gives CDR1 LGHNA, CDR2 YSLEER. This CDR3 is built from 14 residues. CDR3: CASSSQGENTEAFF. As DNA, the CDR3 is TGCGCCAGCAGCTCGCAGGGGGAGAACACTGAAGCTTTCTTT.

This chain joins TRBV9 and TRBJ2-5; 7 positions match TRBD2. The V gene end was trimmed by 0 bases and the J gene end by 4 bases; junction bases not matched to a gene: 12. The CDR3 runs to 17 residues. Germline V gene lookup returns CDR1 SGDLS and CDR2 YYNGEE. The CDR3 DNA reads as TGTGCCAGCAGCGTAGATAGCGGGCTGAGCCTCCGAGAGACCCAGTACTTC. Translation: CASSVDSGLSLRETQYF.

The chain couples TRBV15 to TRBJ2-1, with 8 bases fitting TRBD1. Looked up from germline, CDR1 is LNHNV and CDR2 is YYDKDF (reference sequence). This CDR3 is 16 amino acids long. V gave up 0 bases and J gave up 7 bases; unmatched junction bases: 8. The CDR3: CATSRERTGTLNEQFF. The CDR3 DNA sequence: TGTGCCACCAGCAGAGAGAGGACAGGGACCTTAAATGAGCAGTTCTTC. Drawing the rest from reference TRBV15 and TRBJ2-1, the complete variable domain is DAMVIQNPRYQVTQFGKPVTLSCSQTLNHNVMYWYQQKSSQAPKLLFHYYDKDFNNEADTPDNFQSRRPNTSFCFLDIRSPGLGDTAMYLCATSRERTGTLNEQFFGPGTRLTVL.

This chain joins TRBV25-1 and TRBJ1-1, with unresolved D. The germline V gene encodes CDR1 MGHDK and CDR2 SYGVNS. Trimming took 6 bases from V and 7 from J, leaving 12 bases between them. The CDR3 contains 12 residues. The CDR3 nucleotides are TGTGCCAGCAGCCTCGAGACCGATGAAGCTTTCTTT. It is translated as CASSLETDEAFF.

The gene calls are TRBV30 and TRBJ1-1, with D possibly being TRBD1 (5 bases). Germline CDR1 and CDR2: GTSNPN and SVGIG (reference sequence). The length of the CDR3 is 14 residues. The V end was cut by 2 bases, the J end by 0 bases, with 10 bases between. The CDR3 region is CAWSRQGVNTEAFF. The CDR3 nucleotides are TGTGCCTGGAGTCGGCAGGGAGTGAACACTGAAGCTTTCTTT. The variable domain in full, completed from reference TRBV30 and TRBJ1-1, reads SQTIHQWPATLVQPVGSPLSLECTVEGTSNPNLYWYRQAAGRGLQLLFYSVGIGQISSEVPQNLSASRPQDRQFILSSKKLLLSDSGFYLCAWSRQGVNTEAFFGQGTRLTVV.

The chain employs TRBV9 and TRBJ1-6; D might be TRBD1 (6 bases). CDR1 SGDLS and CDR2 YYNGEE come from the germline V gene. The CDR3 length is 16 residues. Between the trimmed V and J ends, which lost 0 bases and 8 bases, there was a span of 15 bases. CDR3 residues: CASSVEAGEGYSPLHF. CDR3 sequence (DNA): TGTGCCAGCAGCGTAGAGGCAGGGGAAGGGTATTCACCCCTCCACTTT.

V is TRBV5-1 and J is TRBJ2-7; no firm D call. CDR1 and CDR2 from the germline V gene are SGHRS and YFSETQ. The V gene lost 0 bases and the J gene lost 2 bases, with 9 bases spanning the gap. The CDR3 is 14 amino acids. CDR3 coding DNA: TGCGCCAGCAGCTTGGCCAGAATAACCTACGAGCAGTACTTC. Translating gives CASSLARITYEQYF. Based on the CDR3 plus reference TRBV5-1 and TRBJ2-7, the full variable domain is KAGVTQTPRYLIKTRGQQVTLSCSPISGHRSVSWYQQTPGQGLQFLFEYFSETQRNKGNFPGRFSGRQFSNSRSEMNVSTLELGDSALYLCASSLARITYEQYFGPGTRLTVT.

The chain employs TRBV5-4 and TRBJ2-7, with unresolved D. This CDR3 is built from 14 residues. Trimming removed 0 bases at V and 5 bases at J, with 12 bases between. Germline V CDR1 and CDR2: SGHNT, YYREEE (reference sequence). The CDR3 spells CASSLDTPPNEQYF. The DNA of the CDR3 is TGTGCCAGCAGCTTGGATACTCCTCCCAACGAGCAGTACTTC.

As DNA, the CDR3 is TGTGCCACCAGCAGAGACCCGCAGGGGCCCCAGCATTTT. It yields the protein CATSRDPQGPQHF. The chain carries TRBV15 and TRBJ1-5, with D perhaps TRBD1 (5 bases). Germline assignment: CDR1 LNHNV and CDR2 YYDKDF (reference sequence). The CDR3 spans 13 residues. Trimming shortened V by 0 bases and J by 9 bases, and 9 bases separated the two germline ends.

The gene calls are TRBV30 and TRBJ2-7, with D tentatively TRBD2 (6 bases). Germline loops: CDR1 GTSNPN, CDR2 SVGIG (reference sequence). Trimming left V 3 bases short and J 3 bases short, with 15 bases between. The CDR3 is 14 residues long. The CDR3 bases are TGTGCCTGGAGACCTATGGGCGGGGACTACGAGCAGTACTTC. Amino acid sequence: CAWRPMGGDYEQYF.

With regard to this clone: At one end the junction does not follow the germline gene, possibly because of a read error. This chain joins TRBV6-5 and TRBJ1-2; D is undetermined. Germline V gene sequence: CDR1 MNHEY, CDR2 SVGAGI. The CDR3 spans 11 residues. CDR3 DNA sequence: TGTGCCAGCACCTCAGAGGTGCCTCCTCACTTC. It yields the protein CASTSEVPPHF.